What follows are 13 T cell receptor beta chains derived from one specimen sequenced in a study of graft-versus-host responses after intestinal transplantation. These receptors have no known antigen. Some clones are missing from TCRdb's copy, which holds only in-frame ones; the method was immunoSEQ multiplex PCR. The top ten hold roughly 0.5% of the sample, which has over 90,000 clones, about 91% seen once. Sequencing was performed on unstimulated CD8+ T cells sorted from spleen or lymph node cells, taken before intestinal transplant. Receptor source: a human donor who received an intestinal transplant.

V and J are TRBV5-5 and TRBJ2-7; D call uncertain. Germline V gene sequence: CDR1 SGHKS, CDR2 YYEKEE (reference sequence). V was cut by 2 bases and J by 4 bases, with 7 bases left in between. The CDR3 contains 12 residues. The CDR3 loop is CASSLLPYEQYF. DNA for the CDR3: TGTGCCAGCAGCTTACTTCCTTACGAGCAGTACTTC. Variable domain in full (rest from reference TRBV5-5 and TRBJ2-7): DAGVTQSPTHLIKTRGQQVTLRCSPISGHKSVSWYQQVLGQGPQFIFQYYEKEERGRGNFPDRFSARQFPNYSSELNVNALLLGDSALYLCASSLLPYEQYFGPGTRLTVT.

The chain links TRBV27 to TRBJ2-7; possibly TRBD1 for D (6 bases). V lost 3 bases and J lost 2, with 8 bases in between. The length of the CDR3 is 13 residues. Germline CDR1 MNHEY, CDR2 SMNVEV (reference sequence). Here the CDR3 reads CASSLGAPYEQYF. The CDR3 DNA reads as TGTGCCAGCAGTTTGGGGGCCCCCTACGAGCAGTACTTC.

The J gene is TRBJ1-2, the V gene TRBV2, with 8 nucleotides matching TRBD1. Per germline, CDR1 SNHLY and CDR2 FYNNEI. The trim removed 8 bases at V and 8 bases at J, leaving 10 bases unmatched. The CDR3 is 13 amino acids. For the CDR3, the DNA is TGTGCCAGCCACTTCAGGGGGCTTGAGGGCTACACCTTC. Translating gives CASHFRGLEGYTF.

The DNA of the CDR3 is TGTGCCAGCAGCGGGACTAGCGGTAGCTACGAGCAGTACTTC. Its translation: CASSGTSGSYEQYF. This chain links TRBV2 with TRBJ2-7, with 11 bases matching TRBD2. The V gene's germline CDR1 is SNHLY and CDR2 FYNNEI. Trimming took 6 bases from V and 3 from J; bases not matched to a gene: 4. This CDR3 has 14 residues.

This chain uses TRBV14 with TRBJ1-1; D is ambiguous. V gave up 5 bases and J gave up 1 base, with 14 bases separating them. The CDR3 length is 15 residues. Germline assignment: CDR1 SGHDN and CDR2 FVKESK. CDR3 amino acids: CASSKWAGPNTEAFF. The CDR3 DNA is TGTGCCAGCAGCAAGTGGGCAGGCCCGAACACTGAAGCTTTCTTT.

The rearrangement joins TRBV6-5 to TRBJ1-1; weak D call: TRBD1 (6 bases). CDR3 length: 13 residues. CDR1 and CDR2 from the germline V gene are MNHEY and SVGAGI. Between the trimmed V and J ends, which lost 2 bases and 4 bases, there was a span of 8 bases. The CDR3 sequence: CASSYRGSTEAFF. Written as DNA, the CDR3 is TGTGCCAGCAGTTACAGGGGGAGCACTGAAGCTTTCTTT.

The V call is TRBV7-2, the J call TRBJ2-7; 10 bases line up with TRBD2. V dropped 4 bases and J dropped 4; count of bases not matched to a gene: 7. The CDR3 runs to 15 residues. Germline assignment: CDR1 SGHTA and CDR2 FQGNSA. CDR3 sequence (DNA): TGTGCCAGCAGCTCTAGCGGGGGTGGCGTGTACGAGCAGTACTTC. Amino acid sequence: CASSSSGGGVYEQYF.

V usage is TRBV9 and J usage is TRBJ2-3; the match to TRBD2 covers 7 bases. J gave up 4 bases and V 0 bases, and 5 bases lay outside the gene matches. The germline V gene encodes CDR1 SGDLS and CDR2 YYNGEE. CDR3 size: 15 residues. CDR3 sequence: CASSVEGLAADTQYF. The CDR3 DNA follows: TGTGCCAGCAGCGTAGAGGGGCTAGCGGCAGATACGCAGTATTTT.

V and J are TRBV6-5 and TRBJ2-5, with a weak D call TRBD2 (5 bases). The CDR3 covers 12 residues. Looked up from germline, CDR1 is MNHEY and CDR2 is SVGAGI. V was shortened by 2 bases and J by 4 bases, with 5 bases between the two germline ends. Here the CDR3 DNA reads TGTGCCAGCAGTTACGAGGGAGAGACCCAGTACTTC. It translates to CASSYEGETQYF.

V is TRBV2 and J is TRBJ2-6; possibly TRBD1 for D (5 bases). V was clipped by 3 bases and J by 1 base, with 7 bases between them. The CDR3 covers 15 residues. Germline V CDR1 and CDR2: SNHLY, FYNNEI. The CDR3 loop is CASSDYRSGANVLTF. The DNA for the CDR3 is TGTGCCAGCAGTGATTACAGGTCTGGGGCCAACGTCCTGACTTTC. Full variable domain (outside the CDR3, taken from reference TRBV2 and TRBJ2-6): EPEVTQTPSHQVTQMGQEVILRCVPISNHLYFYWYRQILGQKVEFLVSFYNNEISEKSEIFDDQFSVERPDGSNFTLKIRSTKLEDSAMYFCASSDYRSGANVLTFGAGSRLTVL.

J is TRBJ2-3 and V is TRBV5-1; D is uncertain. Germline-derived CDR1 and CDR2 are SGHRS and YFSETQ. Trimming took 2 bases from V and 0 from J, leaving 7 bases between them. This CDR3 region has 14 residues. The CDR3 DNA follows: TGCGCCAGCAGCTTTTTTTCTAGCACAGATACGCAGTATTTT. Translation gives CASSFFSSTDTQYF. Looking up the rest from reference TRBV5-1 and TRBJ2-3 gives the full variable domain: KAGVTQTPRYLIKTRGQQVTLSCSPISGHRSVSWYQQTPGQGLQFLFEYFSETQRNKGNFPGRFSGRQFSNSRSEMNVSTLELGDSALYLCASSFFSSTDTQYFGPGTRLTVL.

The V gene is TRBV4-3, the J gene TRBJ2-3; 9 bases line up with TRBD2. This CDR3 contains 17 residues. V was clipped by 0 bases and J by 0 bases; unmatched bases: 4. Germline V CDR1 and CDR2: LGHNA, YSLEER. The CDR3 DNA reads TGCGCCAGCAGCCAAGAAGTGGCGGGGGGGAGCACAGATACGCAGTATTTT. This encodes CASSQEVAGGSTDTQYF.

V usage is TRBV12-5 and J usage is TRBJ2-7, with TRBD2 matching 11 bases. CDR1 and CDR2 (germline): LGHNT, FRNRAP. V was clipped by 3 bases and J by 2 bases; unmatched bases: 3. This CDR3 has 15 amino acids. This CDR3 reads CASGFVAGGTYEQYF. Here the CDR3 DNA reads TGTGCTAGTGGTTTCGTAGCGGGGGGGACCTACGAGCAGTACTTC.